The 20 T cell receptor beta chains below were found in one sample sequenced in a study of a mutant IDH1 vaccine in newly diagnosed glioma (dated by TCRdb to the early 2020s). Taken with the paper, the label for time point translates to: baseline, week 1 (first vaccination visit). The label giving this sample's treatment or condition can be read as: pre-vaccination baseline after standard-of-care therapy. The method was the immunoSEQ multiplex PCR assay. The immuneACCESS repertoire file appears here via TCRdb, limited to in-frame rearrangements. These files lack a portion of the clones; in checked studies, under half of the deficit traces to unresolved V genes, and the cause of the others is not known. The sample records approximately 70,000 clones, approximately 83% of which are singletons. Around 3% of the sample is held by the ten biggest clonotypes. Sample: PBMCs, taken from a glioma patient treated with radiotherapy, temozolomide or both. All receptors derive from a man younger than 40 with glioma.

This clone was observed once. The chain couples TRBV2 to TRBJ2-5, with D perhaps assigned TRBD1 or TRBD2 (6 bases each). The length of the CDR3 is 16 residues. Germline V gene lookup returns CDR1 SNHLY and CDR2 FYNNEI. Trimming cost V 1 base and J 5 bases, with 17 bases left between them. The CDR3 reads CASSEGGAGKGETQYF. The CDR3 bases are TGTGCCAGCAGTGAAGGGGGGGCAGGGAAGGGTGAGACCCAGTACTTC.

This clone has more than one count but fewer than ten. The CDR3 DNA reads TGTGCCAGCAGCTTAAATGAGGCGGGGCCCCAGCATTTT. Its protein is CASSLNEAGPQHF. This chain uses TRBV7-9 with TRBJ1-5; D remains ambiguous. This CDR3 is built from 13 residues. CDR1 is SEHNR, CDR2 FQNEAQ, per germline (reference sequence). Trimming removed 2 bases at V and 9 bases at J, with 11 bases between.

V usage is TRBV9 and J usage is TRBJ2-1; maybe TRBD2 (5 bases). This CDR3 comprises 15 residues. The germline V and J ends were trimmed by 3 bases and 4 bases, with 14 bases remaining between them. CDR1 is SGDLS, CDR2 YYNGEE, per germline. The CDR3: CASSAAGAGYNEQFF. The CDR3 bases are TGTGCCAGCAGCGCCGCAGGCGCGGGTTACAATGAGCAGTTCTTC.

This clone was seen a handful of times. CDR3 nucleotide sequence: TGTGCCAGCAGCAGCCAAAACCTAGGGAGGGGCACTGAAGCTTTCTTT. Protein: CASSSQNLGRGTEAFF. This chain uses TRBV2 with TRBJ1-1; D might be TRBD1 (5 bases). V gave up 6 bases and J gave up 4 bases, with 21 bases separating them. CDR3 length: 16 residues. Per germline, CDR1 SNHLY and CDR2 FYNNEI.

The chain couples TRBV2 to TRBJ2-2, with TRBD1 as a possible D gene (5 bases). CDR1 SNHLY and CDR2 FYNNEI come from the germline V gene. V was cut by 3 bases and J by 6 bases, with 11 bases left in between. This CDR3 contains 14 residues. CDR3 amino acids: CASSESGIAGELFF. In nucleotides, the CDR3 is TGTGCCAGCAGTGAGTCAGGGATCGCCGGGGAGCTGTTTTTT.

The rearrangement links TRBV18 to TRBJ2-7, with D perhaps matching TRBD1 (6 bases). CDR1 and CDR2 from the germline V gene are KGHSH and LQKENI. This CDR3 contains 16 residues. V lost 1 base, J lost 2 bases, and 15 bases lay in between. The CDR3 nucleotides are TGTGCCAGCTCACCACTGGACAGCCTAATCACCTACGAGCAGTACTTC. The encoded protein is CASSPLDSLITYEQYF.

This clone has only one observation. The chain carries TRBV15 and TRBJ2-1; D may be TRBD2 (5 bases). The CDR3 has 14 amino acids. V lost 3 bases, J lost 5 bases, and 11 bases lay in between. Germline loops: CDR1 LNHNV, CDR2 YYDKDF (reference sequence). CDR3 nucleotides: TGTGCCACCAGCAGGGAGGACGGGCACAATGAGCAGTTCTTC. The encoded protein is CATSREDGHNEQFF.

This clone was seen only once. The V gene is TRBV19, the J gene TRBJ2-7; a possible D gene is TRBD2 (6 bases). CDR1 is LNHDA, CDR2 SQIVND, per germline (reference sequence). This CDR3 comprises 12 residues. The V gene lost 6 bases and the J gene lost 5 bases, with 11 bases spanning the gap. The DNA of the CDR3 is TGTGCCAGTAGCGGACTACCCAACGAGCAGTACTTC. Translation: CASSGLPNEQYF.

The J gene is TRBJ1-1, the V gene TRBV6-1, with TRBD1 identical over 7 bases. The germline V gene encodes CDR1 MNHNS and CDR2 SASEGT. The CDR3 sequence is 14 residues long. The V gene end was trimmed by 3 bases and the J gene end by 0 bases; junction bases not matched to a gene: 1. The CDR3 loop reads CASSEGQLNTEAFF. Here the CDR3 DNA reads TGTGCCAGCAGTGAGGGACAGTTGAACACTGAAGCTTTCTTT.

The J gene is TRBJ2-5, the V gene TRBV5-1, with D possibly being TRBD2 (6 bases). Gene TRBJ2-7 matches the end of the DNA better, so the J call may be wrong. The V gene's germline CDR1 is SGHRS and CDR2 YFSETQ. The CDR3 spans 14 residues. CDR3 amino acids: CASSWGTGSYEQYF. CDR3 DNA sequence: TGCGCCAGCAGCTGGGGAACCGGGAGCTACGAGCAGTACTTC.

The CDR3 DNA is TGTGCCAGCACCATGGGACAGGCTGGAAACACCATATATTTT. Protein product: CASTMGQAGNTIYF. V usage is TRBV13 and J usage is TRBJ1-3, with TRBD1 matching over 8 bases. Trimming cost V 7 bases and J 2 bases; bases outside gene matches: 4. Germline lookup yields CDR1 PRHDT and CDR2 FYEKMQ (reference sequence). The CDR3 spans 14 residues.

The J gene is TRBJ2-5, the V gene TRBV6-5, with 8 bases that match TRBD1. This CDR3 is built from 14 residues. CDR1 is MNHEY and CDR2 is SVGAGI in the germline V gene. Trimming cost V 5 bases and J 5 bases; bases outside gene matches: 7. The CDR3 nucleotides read TGTGCCAGCAGTCCTCGGACAGGGAGGGAGACCCAGTACTTC. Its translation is CASSPRTGRETQYF.

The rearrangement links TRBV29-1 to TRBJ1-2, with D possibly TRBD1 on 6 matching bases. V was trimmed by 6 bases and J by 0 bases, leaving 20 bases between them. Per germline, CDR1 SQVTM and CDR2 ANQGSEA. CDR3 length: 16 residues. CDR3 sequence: CSVENRALGSNYGYTF. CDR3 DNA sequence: TGCAGCGTGGAAAACAGGGCCTTAGGATCTAACTATGGCTACACCTTC.

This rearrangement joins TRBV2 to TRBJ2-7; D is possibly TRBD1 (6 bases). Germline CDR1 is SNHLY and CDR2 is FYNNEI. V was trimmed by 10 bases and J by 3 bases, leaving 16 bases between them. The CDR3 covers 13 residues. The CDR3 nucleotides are TGTGCCACCAACCAGGACAGAGACTACGAGCAGTACTTC. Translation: CATNQDRDYEQYF.

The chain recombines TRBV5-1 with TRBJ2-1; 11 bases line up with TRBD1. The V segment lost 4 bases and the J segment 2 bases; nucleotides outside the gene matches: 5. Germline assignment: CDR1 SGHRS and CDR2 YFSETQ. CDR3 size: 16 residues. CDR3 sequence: CASSPTGQGAYNEQFF. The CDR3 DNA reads TGCGCCAGCAGCCCGACGGGACAGGGGGCCTACAATGAGCAGTTCTTC.

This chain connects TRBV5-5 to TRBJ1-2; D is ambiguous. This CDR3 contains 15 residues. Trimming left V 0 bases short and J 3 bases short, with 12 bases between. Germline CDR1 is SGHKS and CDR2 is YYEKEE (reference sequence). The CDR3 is CASSLGQGKYYGYTF. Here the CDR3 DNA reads TGTGCCAGCAGCTTGGGCCAAGGGAAATACTATGGCTACACCTTC.

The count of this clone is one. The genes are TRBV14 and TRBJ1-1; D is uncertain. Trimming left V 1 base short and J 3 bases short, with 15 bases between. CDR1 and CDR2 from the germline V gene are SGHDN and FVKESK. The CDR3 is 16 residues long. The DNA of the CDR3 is TGTGCCAGCAGCCAAGCAGGCAAGCGATTTCACACTGAAGCTTTCTTT. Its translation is CASSQAGKRFHTEAFF. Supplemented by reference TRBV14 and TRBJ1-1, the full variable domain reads EAGVTQFPSHSVIEKGQTVTLRCDPISGHDNLYWYRRVMGKEIKFLLHFVKESKQDESGMPNNRFLAERTGGTYSTLKVQPAELEDSGVYFCASSQAGKRFHTEAFFGQGTRLTVV.

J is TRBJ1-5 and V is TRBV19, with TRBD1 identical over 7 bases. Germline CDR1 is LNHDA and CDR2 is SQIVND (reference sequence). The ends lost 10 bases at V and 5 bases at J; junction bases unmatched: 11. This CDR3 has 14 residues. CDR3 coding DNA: TGTGCCACACGTAGGGGGCAAGGTCATCAGCCCCAGCATTTT. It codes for CATRRGQGHQPQHF. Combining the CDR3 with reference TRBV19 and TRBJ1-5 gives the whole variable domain DGGITQSPKYLFRKEGQNVTLSCEQNLNHDAMYWYRQDPGQGLRLIYYSQIVNDFQKGDIAEGYSVSREKKESFPLTVTSAQKNPTAFYLCATRRGQGHQPQHFGDGTRLSIL.

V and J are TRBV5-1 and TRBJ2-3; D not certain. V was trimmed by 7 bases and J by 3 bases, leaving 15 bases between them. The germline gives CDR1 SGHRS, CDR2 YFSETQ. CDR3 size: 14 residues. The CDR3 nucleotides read TGCGCCAGCTGTATAGGGTCTGCTACAGATACGCAGTATTTT. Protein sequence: CASCIGSATDTQYF.

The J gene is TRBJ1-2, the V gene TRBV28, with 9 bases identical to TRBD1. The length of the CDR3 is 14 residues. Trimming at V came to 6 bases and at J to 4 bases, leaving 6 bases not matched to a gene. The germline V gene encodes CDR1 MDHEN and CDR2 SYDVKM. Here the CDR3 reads CASRTGQGRYGYTF. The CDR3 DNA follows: TGTGCCAGCAGGACGGGACAGGGCCGCTATGGCTACACCTTC.